These 25 T cell receptor beta chains originate from one sample sequenced in a study of memory CD4+ T cells and cytomegalovirus serostatus. Method: immunoSEQ multiplex PCR; TCRdb's copy keeps in-frame clones and lacks some. The sample has tens of thousands of clones; roughly 80% are singletons. Single viable CD3+CD4+CD8-CD45RO+ cells were sorted as the memory CD4+ T cells. Sequences were obtained from memory CD4+ T cells from blood. These receptor sequences come from an adult in good health and CMV-seronegative.

The chain employs TRBV7-2 and TRBJ1-6; maybe TRBD1 (6 bases). This CDR3 has 15 residues. V was pared by 7 bases and J by 7 bases, with 17 bases between. Germline V CDR1 and CDR2: SGHTA, FQGNSA. CDR3: CASTRRAGANSPLHF. In DNA form, the CDR3 reads TGTGCCAGCACCCGGAGGGCAGGGGCAAATTCACCCCTCCACTTT.

The V call is TRBV5-1, the J call TRBJ2-7, with TRBD1 matching over 8 bases. This CDR3 has 14 residues. With 6 bases clipped from V and 6 bases from J, the junction kept 11 bases outside the gene matches. Germline loops: CDR1 SGHRS, CDR2 YFSETQ. The CDR3 is CASKVQQGVPEQYF. In DNA form, the CDR3 reads TGCGCCAGCAAGGTTCAACAGGGGGTACCCGAGCAGTACTTC.

The chain recombines TRBV7-2 with TRBJ2-1, with D unclear. The ends were cut back, 6 bases at V and 2 bases at J, with 17 bases in the middle. The length of the CDR3 is 16 residues. CDR1 and CDR2 from the germline V gene are SGHTA and FQGNSA. CDR3 in amino acids: CASRLAGPAAYNEQFF. In nucleotides, the CDR3 is TGTGCCAGCAGGTTGGCTGGGCCGGCGGCCTACAATGAGCAGTTCTTC.

This clone has more than one count but fewer than ten. This chain links TRBV5-4 with TRBJ2-2, with D possibly TRBD1 on 5 matching bases. The CDR3 consists of 14 residues. The V end lost 4 bases, the J end lost 1 base, and 8 bases lay between the germline ends. Germline loops: CDR1 SGHNT, CDR2 YYREEE (reference sequence). The CDR3 here is CASSLGQNTGELFF. The CDR3 DNA is TGTGCCAGCAGCCTTGGACAGAACACCGGGGAGCTGTTTTTT. Complete variable domain (other parts from reference TRBV5-4 and TRBJ2-2): ETGVTQSPTHLIKTRGQQVTLRCSSQSGHNTVSWYQQALGQGPQFIFQYYREEENGRGNFPPRFSGLQFPNYSSELNVNALELDDSALYLCASSLGQNTGELFFGEGSRLTVL.

This clone was found a few times. This chain links TRBV19 with TRBJ2-7, with 9 bases that match TRBD2. Germline V lookup: CDR1 LNHDA, CDR2 SQIVND (reference sequence). CDR3 length: 14 amino acids. After removal of 5 bases from V and 2 bases from J, the junction contained 4 bases not matched to a gene. The DNA for the CDR3 is TGTGCCAGTAGTGCCTCTAGCGGGACCTACGAGCAGTACTTC. Protein: CASSASSGTYEQYF.

The V call is TRBV7-5, the J call TRBJ1-6; TRBD1, the table's D call, was not compared with the DNA. TRBV7-5 is a pseudogene segment. The CDR3 consists of 16 residues. The CDR3 spells CVRSFVRWDTNSPLHF. The CDR3 bases are TGTGTCAGAAGCTTCGTAAGGTGGGACACCAATTCACCCCTCCACTTT.

This chain's CDR3 is CANPPRSMNTEAFF. The CDR3 DNA follows: TGTGCCAACCCACCGAGGAGCATGAACACTGAAGCTTTCTTT. This chain links TRBV21-1 with TRBJ1-1. TRBV21-1 is deemed a pseudogene. CDR3 length: 14 residues.

The rearrangement links TRBV6-1 to TRBJ2-7, with 8 bases that match TRBD1. In germline, CDR1 is MNHNS, CDR2 SASEGT. This CDR3 comprises 12 residues. Trimming at V came to 4 bases and at J to 5 bases, leaving 1 base not matched to a gene. In DNA, the CDR3 is TGTGCCAGCAGTGGGACAGGGAACGAGCAGTACTTC. This sequence encodes CASSGTGNEQYF.

The J gene is TRBJ2-5, the V gene TRBV5-1; 9 bases line up with TRBD2. V dropped 0 bases and J dropped 4; count of bases not matched to a gene: 4. CDR3 length equals 15 residues. Per the germline V gene, CDR1 is SGHRS and CDR2 is YFSETQ. CDR3 amino acids: CASSLGLAEGETQYF. Here the CDR3 DNA reads TGCGCCAGCAGCTTGGGACTAGCGGAGGGAGAGACCCAGTACTTC.

Only a few counts were recorded for this clone. V and J are TRBV11-2 and TRBJ2-7, with 7 nucleotides matching TRBD1. This CDR3 is built from 16 residues. The V and J ends lost 5 bases and 4 bases, in that order; junction bases with no gene match: 14. Germline CDR1 reads SGHAT; CDR2 reads FQNNGV. The DNA of the CDR3 is TGTGCCAGCAGCACTTTTCAGGGACAGTACATTTACGAGCAGTACTTC. Its translation is CASSTFQGQYIYEQYF.

V usage is TRBV5-1 and J usage is TRBJ2-1; tentative D call: TRBD1 (5 bases). Trimming cost V 0 bases and J 5 bases, with 9 bases left between them. This CDR3 is built from 14 residues. CDR1 and CDR2 (germline): SGHRS, YFSETQ. This CDR3 reads CASSLEKGNNEQFF. The CDR3 DNA is TGCGCCAGCAGCTTGGAAAAGGGGAACAATGAGCAGTTCTTC.

The rearrangement uses TRBV7-2 and TRBJ2-7; maybe TRBD1 (6 bases). The CDR3 spans 14 residues. Trimming stripped 5 bases from V and 3 bases from J, with 14 bases between. Germline CDR1 is SGHTA and CDR2 is FQGNSA. CDR3 DNA sequence: TGTGCCAGCAGCATCCGGGACACCTACTACGAGCAGTACTTC. Amino acids: CASSIRDTYYEQYF.

The chain is built from TRBV5-1 and TRBJ1-1; the match to TRBD1 covers 7 bases. The CDR3 sequence is 14 residues long. CDR1 is SGHRS and CDR2 is YFSETQ in the germline V gene. V lost 5 bases and J lost 1; bases outside the gene matches: 5. The CDR3 DNA is TGCGCCAGCAGGGATGGGACAGCGAACACTGAAGCTTTCTTT. Its protein product is CASRDGTANTEAFF.

The gene calls are TRBV2 and TRBJ2-3; 12 bases align to TRBD2. The CDR3 has 15 residues. Germline V gene sequence: CDR1 SNHLY, CDR2 FYNNEI. Trimming removed 10 bases from V and 3 bases from J; junction bases left unmatched: 8. CDR3 sequence: CATRRTSGETDTQYF. CDR3 sequence (DNA): TGTGCCACCCGACGGACTAGCGGGGAGACAGATACGCAGTATTTT.

The CDR3 DNA reads as TGTGCCAGCAGCTTAGTCCTAGAAAAGGCCGGGGAGCTGTTTTTT. It encodes CASSLVLEKAGELFF. The chain links TRBV7-6 to TRBJ2-2; D gene uncertain. This CDR3 comprises 15 residues. The germline V gene has CDR1 SGHVS and CDR2 FNYEAQ. V lost 1 base to trimming and J lost 6 bases, with 12 bases between them.

This clone was counted between two and nine times. J is TRBJ2-1 and V is TRBV5-1; maybe TRBD1 (6 bases). Trimming stripped 1 base from V and 3 bases from J, with 11 bases between. The CDR3 length is 15 residues. Germline CDR1 is SGHRS and CDR2 is YFSETQ. The CDR3 reads CASSLKLGGYNEQFF. The CDR3 region has the DNA TGCGCCAGCAGCTTGAAACTAGGGGGCTACAATGAGCAGTTCTTC.

This chain uses TRBV7-9 with TRBJ1-1, with D maybe TRBD1 (6 bases). Germline CDR1 SEHNR, CDR2 FQNEAQ (reference sequence). Trimming stripped 4 bases from V and 3 bases from J, with 9 bases between. The CDR3 loop spans 13 amino acids. CDR3 sequence (DNA): TGTGCCAGCAGCTCCCGGACAGACACTGAAGCTTTCTTT. This encodes CASSSRTDTEAFF. Based on the CDR3 plus reference TRBV7-9 and TRBJ1-1, the full variable domain is DTGVSQNPRHKITKRGQNVTFRCDPISEHNRLYWYRQTLGQGPEFLTYFQNEAQLEKSRLLSDRFSAERPKGSFSTLEIQRTEQGDSAMYLCASSSRTDTEAFFGQGTRLTVV.

The chain recombines TRBV18 with TRBJ2-1; D is tentatively TRBD1 or TRBD2 (6 bases each). Trimming stripped 4 bases from V and 5 bases from J, with 18 bases between. Germline CDR1 and CDR2: KGHSH and LQKENI. This CDR3 is 16 amino acids long. Written as DNA, the CDR3 is TGTGCCAGCTCACAGCGTCCTCCTGGGGGGCACAATGAGCAGTTCTTC. Translation: CASSQRPPGGHNEQFF.

The V and J genes are TRBV4-2 and TRBJ1-6; TRBD1 might be the D (5 bases). V shed 6 bases and J shed 6 bases, with 15 bases lying between them. Germline V gene data show CDR1 as LGHNA and CDR2 as YNFKEQ. This CDR3 has 15 residues. In nucleotides, the CDR3 is TGTGCCAGCAGTGAGGGCGCGGGGCCTAATTCACCCCTCCACTTT. Translating it yields CASSEGAGPNSPLHF.

This chain joins TRBV14 and TRBJ1-2; 7 bases match TRBD1. The V and J ends lost 4 bases and 8 bases, in that order; junction bases with no gene match: 7. CDR3 size: 13 residues. Looked up from germline, CDR1 is SGHDN and CDR2 is FVKESK. The CDR3: CASSPDRAGGYTF. The CDR3 DNA follows: TGTGCCAGCAGCCCTGACAGGGCCGGCGGCTACACCTTC. The full variable domain, its missing parts supplied by reference TRBV14 and TRBJ1-2, is EAGVTQFPSHSVIEKGQTVTLRCDPISGHDNLYWYRRVMGKEIKFLLHFVKESKQDESGMPNNRFLAERTGGTYSTLKVQPAELEDSGVYFCASSPDRAGGYTFGSGTRLTVV.

The V and J genes are TRBV9 and TRBJ1-3; D is ambiguous. V dropped 0 bases and J dropped 0 bases, with 7 bases sitting between them. The CDR3 sequence is 15 residues long. The germline CDR1 and CDR2 sequences are SGDLS and YYNGEE. Here the CDR3 reads CASSVEGSSGNTIYF. The CDR3 region has the DNA TGTGCCAGCAGCGTAGAGGGCAGCTCTGGAAACACCATATATTTT. Using reference TRBV9 and TRBJ1-3 for the parts outside the CDR3, the full variable domain is DSGVTQTPKHLITATGQRVTLRCSPRSGDLSVYWYQQSLDQGLQFLIQYYNGEERAKGNILERFSAQQFPDLHSELNLSSLELGDSALYFCASSVEGSSGNTIYFGEGSWLTVV.

The rearrangement uses TRBV15 and TRBJ2-1, with 8 bases lining up with TRBD2. This CDR3 has 16 amino acids. Germline loops: CDR1 LNHNV, CDR2 YYDKDF (reference sequence). V lost 0 bases and J lost 6; bases outside the gene matches: 7. This CDR3 reads CATSRDSGLGGNEQFF. CDR3 sequence (DNA): TGTGCCACCAGCAGAGATTCGGGACTAGGAGGCAATGAGCAGTTCTTC.

The chain has TRBV4-3 and TRBJ1-2; no clear D. The V and J ends lost 1 base and 6 bases respectively, with 15 bases between them. CDR1 is LGHNA, CDR2 YSLEER, per germline. The CDR3 totals 15 residues. CDR3 amino acids: CASSQGRLTADGYTF. CDR3 DNA: TGCGCCAGCAGCCAAGGGCGGCTGACCGCGGATGGCTACACCTTC.

The chain is built from TRBV5-1 and TRBJ1-3; 8 bases map to TRBD1. Germline lookup yields CDR1 SGHRS and CDR2 YFSETQ. There are 17 residues in the CDR3. Losses at the gene ends were 0 bases for V and 2 bases for J; bases not matched to a gene: 7. The CDR3 DNA reads as TGCGCCAGCAGCTTGGGGCAGGGGGCTTTCGCTGGAAACACCATATATTTT. Translating it yields CASSLGQGAFAGNTIYF.

The chain employs TRBV5-1 and TRBJ2-7; possible D gene TRBD2, 7 bases. V was pared by 2 bases and J by 4 bases, with 22 bases between. Germline-derived CDR1 and CDR2 are SGHRS and YFSETQ. The CDR3 length is 17 residues. The CDR3 sequence: CASSFARVAGRGYEQYF. Written as DNA, the CDR3 is TGCGCCAGCAGCTTCGCCCGAGTAGCTGGGAGGGGGTACGAGCAGTACTTC. Filled out from reference TRBV5-1 and TRBJ2-7, the complete variable domain reads KAGVTQTPRYLIKTRGQQVTLSCSPISGHRSVSWYQQTPGQGLQFLFEYFSETQRNKGNFPGRFSGRQFSNSRSEMNVSTLELGDSALYLCASSFARVAGRGYEQYFGPGTRLTVT.